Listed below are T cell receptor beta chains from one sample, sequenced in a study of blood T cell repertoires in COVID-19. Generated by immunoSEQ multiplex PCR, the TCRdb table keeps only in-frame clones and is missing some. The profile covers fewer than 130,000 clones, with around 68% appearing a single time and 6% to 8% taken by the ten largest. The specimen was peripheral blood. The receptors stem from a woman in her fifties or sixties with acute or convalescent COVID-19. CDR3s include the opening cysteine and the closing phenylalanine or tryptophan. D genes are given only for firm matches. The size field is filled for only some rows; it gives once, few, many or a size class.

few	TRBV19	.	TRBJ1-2	TGTGCCAGTAGGGGCCGGGGACTAAACTATGGCTACACCTTC	CASRGRGLNYGYTF
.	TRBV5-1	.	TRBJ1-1	TGCGCCAGCAGCCTGGGCGGGGGCGCTGAAGCTTTCTTT	CASSLGGGAEAFF
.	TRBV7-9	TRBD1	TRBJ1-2	TGTGCCAGCAGCAAGACAGGGGGCGAGGACTATGGCTACACCTTC	CASSKTGGEDYGYTF
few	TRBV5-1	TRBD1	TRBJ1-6	TGCGCCAGCAGCTTGGATGGACCTCTACAGGGGTCACCCCTCCACTTT	CASSLDGPLQGSPLHF
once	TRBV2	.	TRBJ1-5	TGTGCCAGCAGTGACAGGGGAGTCAATCAGCCCCAGCATTTT	CASSDRGVNQPQHF
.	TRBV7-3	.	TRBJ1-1	TGTGCCAGCAGCGGAAGTGGGCTCATGAACACTGAAGCTTTCTTT	CASSGSGLMNTEAFF
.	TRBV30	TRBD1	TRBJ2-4	TGTGCCTGGAGTTTACAGGGGTTTGATTTCGGGGCCAAAAACATTCAGTACTTC	CAWSLQGFDFGAKNIQYF
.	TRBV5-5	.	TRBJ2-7	TGTGCCAGCAGCTTGCGGGACAACTCCTACGAGCAGTACTTC	CASSLRDNSYEQYF
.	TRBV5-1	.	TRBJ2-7	TGCGCCAGCAGCTCGACAAGATCCTACGAGCAGTACTTC	CASSSTRSYEQYF
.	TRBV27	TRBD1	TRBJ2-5	TGTGCCAGCAGTTCCGGGACAGCTCAAGAGACCCAGTACTTC	CASSSGTAQETQYF
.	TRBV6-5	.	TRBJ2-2	TGTGCCAGCAGTCAGGGGATCATCAGCGGGGAGCTGTTTTTT	CASSQGIISGELFF
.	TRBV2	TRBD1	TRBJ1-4	TGTGCCAGCACTGACAGGGTAGTCGATGAAAAACTGTTTTTT	CASTDRVVDEKLFF
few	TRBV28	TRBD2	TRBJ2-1	TGTGCCAGCAGTTTAGGGGGGACTAGCTCCTACAATGAGCAGTTCTTC	CASSLGGTSSYNEQFF
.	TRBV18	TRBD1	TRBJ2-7	TGTGCCAGCTCACGGACAGGGGACTACGAGCAGTACTTC	CASSRTGDYEQYF
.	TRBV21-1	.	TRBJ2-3	TGTGCAGGCCGGGACAGGGACTTACATACGCAGTATTTT	CAGRDRDLHTQYF
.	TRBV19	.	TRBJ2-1	TGTGCCAGTAGTCGCGACGTCGCGAGGGGGGGCATAAATGAGCAGTTCTTC	CASSRDVARGGINEQFF
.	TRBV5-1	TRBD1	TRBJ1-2	TGCGCCAGCAGCTCACAGGGGGAGTTAGGGGGCTACACCTTC	CASSSQGELGGYTF
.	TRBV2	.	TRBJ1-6	TGTGCCAGCAGTAGGCAGGGGAATTCACCCCTCCACTTT	CASSRQGNSPLHF
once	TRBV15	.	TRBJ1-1	TGTGCCACCAGGAAGGGGGACAAGAACACTGAAGCTTTCTTT	CATRKGDKNTEAFF
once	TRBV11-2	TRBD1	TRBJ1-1	TGTGCCAGCAGCCCGGACAGGGTTGGAGCTTTCTTT	CASSPDRVGAFF
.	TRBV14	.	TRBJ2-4	TGTGCCAGCAGCCAAGTCGGTTCCGGGACTGAAAACATTCAGTACTTC	CASSQVGSGTENIQYF
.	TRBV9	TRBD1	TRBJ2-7	TGTGCCAGCAGCCCCTCGGACAGGACCTACGAGCAGTACTTC	CASSPSDRTYEQYF
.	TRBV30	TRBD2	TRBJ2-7	TGTGCCTGGAGTTGGAGTAGCGGGGGGTCTCAGGGGTACGAGCAGTACTTC	CAWSWSSGGSQGYEQYF
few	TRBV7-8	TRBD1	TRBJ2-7	TGTGCCAGCACCACTCTTGCGGGGACAGGGAATTTCTACGAGCAGTACTTC	CASTTLAGTGNFYEQYF
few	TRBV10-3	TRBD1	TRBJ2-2	TGTGCCATCACCCCCAGGGGGACAACCGGGGAGCTGTTTTTT	CAITPRGTTGELFF
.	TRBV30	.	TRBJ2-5	TGTGCCTGGAGTGTACTGGCTGGACGGGGAATTAGGACCCAGTACTTC	CAWSVLAGRGIRTQYF
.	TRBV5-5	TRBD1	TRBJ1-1	TGTGCCAGCAGCTGGGACAGGGCCGGCACTGAAGCTTTCTTT	CASSWDRAGTEAFF
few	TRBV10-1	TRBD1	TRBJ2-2	TGCGCCAGCCAGAAGCCGACAGGGAATGCGGACACCGGGGAGCTGTTTTTT	CASQKPTGNADTGELFF
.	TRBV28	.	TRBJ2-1	TGTGCCAGCACCTCCCCCAGGCGAGGCGGGAATGAGCAGTTCTTC	CASTSPRRGGNEQFF
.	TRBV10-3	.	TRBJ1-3	TGTGCCATCACCGGTGGAAACACCATATATTTT	CAITGGNTIYF
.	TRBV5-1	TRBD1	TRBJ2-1	TGCGCCAGCAGGAGTGGGACAGGGATCGGCAATGAGCAGTTCTTC	CASRSGTGIGNEQFF
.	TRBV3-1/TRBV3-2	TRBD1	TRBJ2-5	TGTGCCAGCAGCCACACTGGACAGGGACAAGAGACCCAGTACTTC	CASSHTGQGQETQYF
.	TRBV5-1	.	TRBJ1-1	TGCGCCAGCAGCACCCAGCCCCAGGGAAGTGAGGCTTTCTTT	CASSTQPQGSEAFF
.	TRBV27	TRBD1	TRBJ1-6	TGTGCCAGCAGTGGACAGGGAAGTAATTCACCCCTCCACTTT	CASSGQGSNSPLHF
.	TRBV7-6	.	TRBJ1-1	TGTGCCAGCAGCGTCACAGGGCCCACTGAAGCTTTCTTT	CASSVTGPTEAFF
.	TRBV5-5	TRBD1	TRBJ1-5	TGTGCCAGCAGCTTATGGACAGGGAACAATCAGCCCCAGCATTTT	CASSLWTGNNQPQHF
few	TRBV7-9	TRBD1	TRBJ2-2	TGTGCCAGCAGCTCAGGGGGCTTCGGGGAGCTGTTTTTT	CASSSGGFGELFF
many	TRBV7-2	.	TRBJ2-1	TGTGCCAGCAGCTTAGGTCGGGTGATCAACAATGAGCAGTTCTTC	CASSLGRVINNEQFF
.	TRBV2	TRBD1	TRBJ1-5	TGTGCCAGCGGAAAACAGGGGCCAAGTCAGCCCCAGCATTTT	CASGKQGPSQPQHF
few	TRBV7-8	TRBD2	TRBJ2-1	TGTGCCAGCAGCTCCCTGCTAGCGGGGGGGAGTGAGCAGTTCTTC	CASSSLLAGGSEQFF
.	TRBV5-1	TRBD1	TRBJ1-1	TGCGCCAGCAGCCCTGGACAGGGACGGGCTTTCTTT	CASSPGQGRAFF
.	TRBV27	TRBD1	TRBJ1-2	TGTGCCAGCAGTTCAATGGGACAGGGGGAGGGCTACACCTTC	CASSSMGQGEGYTF
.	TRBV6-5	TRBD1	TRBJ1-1	TGTGCCAGCAGTTACTCGGGACAGCGACCTGAAGCTTTCTTT	CASSYSGQRPEAFF
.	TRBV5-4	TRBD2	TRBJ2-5	TGTGCCAGCAGCTTGGCGGCTAGCGGATTCCAAGAGACCCAGTACTTC	CASSLAASGFQETQYF
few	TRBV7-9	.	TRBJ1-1	TGTGCCAGCAGCATATCACAGGGTACTACTGAAGCTTTCTTT	CASSISQGTTEAFF
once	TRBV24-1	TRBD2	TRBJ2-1	TGTGCCACCAGCGGGCGGAATATAGCGGGGGTCGACTACAATGAGCAGTTCTTC	CATSGRNIAGVDYNEQFF
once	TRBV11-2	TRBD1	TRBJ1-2	TGTGCCAGCAGCTCCGGACAGGGGAACTATGGCTACACCTTC	CASSSGQGNYGYTF
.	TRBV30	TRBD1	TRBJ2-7	TGTGCCTGGAATCGTCAGGGGGTTGGTGAGCAGTACTTC	CAWNRQGVGEQYF
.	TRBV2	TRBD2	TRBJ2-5	TGTGCCAGCAGCGGGACTAGCGGGGCCAACCGGGAGACCCAGTACTTC	CASSGTSGANRETQYF
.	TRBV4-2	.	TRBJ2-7	TGTGCCAGCAGCCAAATGGCAGGGGATACCTACGAGCAGTACTTC	CASSQMAGDTYEQYF
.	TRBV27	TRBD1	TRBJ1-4	TGTGCCAGCAGTCCGATTCAAAAACCGGGACAGGGTGGCGAAAAACTGTTTTTT	CASSPIQKPGQGGEKLFF
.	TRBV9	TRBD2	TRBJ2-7	TGTGCCAGCACCTCCAGACTAGCGGGGGGAGGAGGTGGCTACGAGCAGTACTTC	CASTSRLAGGGGGYEQYF
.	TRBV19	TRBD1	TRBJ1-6	TGTGCCAGTAGTTCCCAAGAACAGGGGGGCCATTCACCCCTCCACTTT	CASSSQEQGGHSPLHF
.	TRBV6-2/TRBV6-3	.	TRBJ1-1	TGTGCCAGCAGTTACCGGTCGGGTCGTGGGGGCTTAGGGGACACTGAAGCTTTCTTT	CASSYRSGRGGLGDTEAFF
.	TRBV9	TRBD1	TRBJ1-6	TGTGCCAGCAGCCCCCGACAGGGAGAAAATTCACCCCTCCACTTT	CASSPRQGENSPLHF